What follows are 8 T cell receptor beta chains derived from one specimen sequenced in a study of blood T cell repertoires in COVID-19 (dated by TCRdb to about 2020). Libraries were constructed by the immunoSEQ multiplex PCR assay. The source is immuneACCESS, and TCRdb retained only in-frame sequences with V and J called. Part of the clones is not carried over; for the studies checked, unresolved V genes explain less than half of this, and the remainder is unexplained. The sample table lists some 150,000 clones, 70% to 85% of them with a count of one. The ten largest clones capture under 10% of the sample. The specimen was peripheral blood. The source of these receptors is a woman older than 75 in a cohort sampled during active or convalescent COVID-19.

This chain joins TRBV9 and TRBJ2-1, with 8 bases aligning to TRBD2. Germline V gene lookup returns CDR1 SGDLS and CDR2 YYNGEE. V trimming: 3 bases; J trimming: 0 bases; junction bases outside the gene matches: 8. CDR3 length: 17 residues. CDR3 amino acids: CASSGRSGVHSYNEQFF. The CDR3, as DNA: TGTGCCAGCAGCGGACGTAGCGGGGTTCACTCCTACAATGAGCAGTTCTTC.

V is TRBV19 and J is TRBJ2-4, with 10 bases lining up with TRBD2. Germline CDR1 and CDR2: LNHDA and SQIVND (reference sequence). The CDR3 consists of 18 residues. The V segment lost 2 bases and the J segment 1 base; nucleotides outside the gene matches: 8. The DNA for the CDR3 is TGTGCCAGTAGTATATTTTCTAGCGGGGGACCGGCCAAAAACATTCAGTACTTC. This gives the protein CASSIFSSGGPAKNIQYF.

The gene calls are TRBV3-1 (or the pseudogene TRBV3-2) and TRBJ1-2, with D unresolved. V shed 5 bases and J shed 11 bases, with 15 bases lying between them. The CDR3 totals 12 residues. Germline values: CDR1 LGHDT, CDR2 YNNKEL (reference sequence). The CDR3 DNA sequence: TGTGCCAGCAGCTGGCGGACTGATAAATACACCTTC. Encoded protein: CASSWRTDKYTF.

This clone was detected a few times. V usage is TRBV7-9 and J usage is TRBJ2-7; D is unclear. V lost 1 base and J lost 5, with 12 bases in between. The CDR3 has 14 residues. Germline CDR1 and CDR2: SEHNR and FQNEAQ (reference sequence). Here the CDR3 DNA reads TGTGCCAGCAGCTTAGGTGTGGCTGATCACGAGCAGTACGTC. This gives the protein CASSLGVADHEQYV.

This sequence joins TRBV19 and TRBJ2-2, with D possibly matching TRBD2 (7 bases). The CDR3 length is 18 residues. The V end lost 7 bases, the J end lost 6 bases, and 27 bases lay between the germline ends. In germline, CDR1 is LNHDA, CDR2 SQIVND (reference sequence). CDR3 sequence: CASTANGRGADEAGELFF. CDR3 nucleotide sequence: TGTGCCAGTACTGCAAATGGACGGGGGGCGGATGAGGCCGGGGAGCTGTTTTTT.

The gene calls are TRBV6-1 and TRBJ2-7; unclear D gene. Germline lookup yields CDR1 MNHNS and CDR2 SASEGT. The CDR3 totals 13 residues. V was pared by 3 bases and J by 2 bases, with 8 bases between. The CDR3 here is CASSDLNTYEQYV. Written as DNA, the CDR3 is TGTGCCAGCAGTGATCTCAACACCTACGAGCAGTACGTC.

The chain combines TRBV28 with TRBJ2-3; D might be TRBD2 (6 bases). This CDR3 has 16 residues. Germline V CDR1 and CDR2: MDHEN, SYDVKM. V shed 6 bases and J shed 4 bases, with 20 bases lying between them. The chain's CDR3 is CASSEIGTRGPDTQYF. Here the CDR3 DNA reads TGTGCCAGCAGCGAGATTGGGACTCGCGGCCCAGATACGCAGTATTTT. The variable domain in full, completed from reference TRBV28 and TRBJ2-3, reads DVKVTQSSRYLVKRTGEKVFLECVQDMDHENMFWYRQDPGLGLRLIYFSYDVKMKEKGDIPEGYSVSREKKERFSLILESASTNQTSMYLCASSEIGTRGPDTQYFGPGTRLTVL.

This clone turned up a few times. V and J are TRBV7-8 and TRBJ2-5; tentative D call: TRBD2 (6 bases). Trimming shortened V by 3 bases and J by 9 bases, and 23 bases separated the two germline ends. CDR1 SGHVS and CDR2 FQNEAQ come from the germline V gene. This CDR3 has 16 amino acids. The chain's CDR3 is CASSFSRERFWGAQYF. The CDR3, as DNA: TGTGCCAGCAGCTTCTCCCGGGAGCGGTTTTGGGGGGCCCAGTACTTC.